Reported below is one T cell receptor gamma chain. This clone is classified as medium-sized (0.01 to 0.1%). What this receptor recognizes is not known. No per-base quality is available; no much larger clone lies one base away. TCR sequencing was performed on genomic DNA from peripheral blood mononuclear cells isolated from patients and controls. The control group consisted of about 23 healthy adult blood donors (median age roughly 67 years; roughly 12 males and about 11 females) who were matched to the patients for age and sex. V trim: 0 bases; J trim: 9 bases; unmatched bases: 14. The germline V gene gives CDR1 as EGSNGY and CDR2 as YDSYNSKV. From the cysteine through the phenylalanine, the CDR3 covers 15 amino acids. The only DNA kept is the CDR3, 45 bases in frame from the first base. This sample is drawn from a study of gamma delta lymphoproliferative disorders and STAT genes (dated 2018 in TCRdb). Notes on the research overall: The LymphoTrack Dx TCRG Assay was used to build gamma-chain libraries from a minimum of 50 ng of genomic DNA. Since no corresponding Invivoscribe delta assay was available, delta-chain libraries were prepared following the standard operating procedure of the EuroClonality-NGS working group. Within a larger immunophenotypic and STAT-mutation study, TCR gamma and delta CDR3 repertoires were profiled by deep sequencing in Tgammadelta lymphoproliferative disease patients and healthy controls. To confirm results, two gamma-chain samples and all delta-chain samples were sequenced twice. The investigation overall reported the following: According to the authors, NGS specificity may be reduced at low frequencies, so whether leukemic clones are public or private needs confirmation. In whole-repertoire clustering, patient gamma repertoires grouped separately from healthy controls, whereas delta repertoires showed no separation between groups. T cells in controls likely covered a range of maturation stages, whereas leukemic cells were skewed toward terminal effectors, which could potentially limit comparisons between patients and controls. Nearly all major patient gamma and delta clonotypes were public, shared with at least one healthy donor; only a couple of gamma clonotypes were private to disease.

In both library preparation methods, multiplex PCR was run with primers aimed at the conserved V and J regions of the TCR genes. Purified and pooled amplicons were sequenced on an Illumina MiSeq platform. The authors' pipeline ran thus. MiXCR performed V(D)J alignment, clonotype assembly and translation, and VDJtools was used for functionality assessment and CDR3 repertoire analyses. CDR3 followed the IMGT definition, and analyses included only productive sequences that used functional genes, leaving out ORF genes and pseudogenes. A custom Python script searched for identical amino acid CDR3s of major clonotypes (frequency >=5%) across all patients and controls. To compare clonotype frequencies between patients and controls, a one-sided non-parametric Wilcoxon test was applied. Clones were re-identified by TCRdb from the public reads with CATT, and rows with the same DNA were merged. The V and J calls, along with clone size, are taken from TCRdb and not from the paper's own processing. The sample table holds 1,300 or so gamma-chain clones, of which more than 9.5% were seen once. The ten largest clonotypes hold around 16% of the sample.

The V and J genes are TRGV2 and TRGJ1 or TRGJ2. TCRdb lists no J gene, so it was determined here by aligning the DNA to germline. The sequence was collected from a human donor in good health. Sequenced material: blood. In nucleotides, the sequence is TGTGCCACCTGGGACGGGCGCCTTATTATGGGTAAGAAACTCTTT. Translated, this gives CATWDGRLIMGKKLF.